This record concerns one TCR beta chain sequence. As processed by the authors: Amplification from reference gene primers served as the basis for estimated nucleated cell counts. TCRdb's table, derived via immunoSEQ multiplex PCR, lists solely in-frame clones and lacks some. The DNA was the basis for D and trimming; V, J and clone size are from that table. The data show around 190,000 clones, more than 80% seen once. The CDR3 has 11 residues. Germline V lookup: CDR1 SNHLY, CDR2 FYNNEI. With 10 bases clipped from V and 6 bases from J, the junction kept 4 bases outside the gene matches. Recruits, aged about 18 to 100 years, lived in 24 US areas. This specimen comes from a study of blood T cell repertoires in COVID-19. Study-wide background: The analysed material was cDNA or gDNA that came from T cells, B-cell-depleted T cells, or PBMCs.

Sequenced material: PBMCs or T cells enriched from blood (not recorded which). The clonotype was recovered from a man aged 40-50 years who had recovered from COVID-19. The chain is built from TRBV2 and TRBJ1-2, with 8 bases matching TRBD1. In nucleotides, the CDR3 is TGTGCCAACCAGGGGGCGAATGGCTACACCTTC. Translating gives CANQGANGYTF.